This TCR beta chain was captured in a study of vaccination and CD4 T cells after COVID-19. Oncomine TCR Beta short-read sequencing was applied to DNA from cultured CD4+ T cells. MiXCR was run by TCRdb on the PCR reads, yielding one entry per CDR3 protein. The sample has approximately 15,000 distinct CDR3 sequences, 59% seen once. J was trimmed by 7 bases and V by 1 base; bases with no gene match: 7. This CDR3 spans 15 amino acids. Germline V CDR1 and CDR2: SGHTA, FQGNSA. Treatment indicated: 10-day PBMC culture with coronavirus spike peptide pools or control peptides (ViraFEST assay). Positive tests by PCR, dated March to December 2020, predated US Alpha, Beta and Delta variants. This clonotype appeared a few times. Its antigen is unidentified.

The V gene is TRBV7-2, the J gene TRBJ1-2, with 9 bases aligning to TRBD1. The sequenced sample was CD4+ T cells from blood, cultured in vitro, obtained after SARS-CoV-2 vaccination. This clonotype was obtained from a human donor who had recovered from COVID-19. The CDR3 reads CASSLGPDRGSGYTF. Here the CDR3 DNA reads TGTGCCAGCAGCTTAGGCCCGGACAGGGGCAGTGGCTACACCTTC.